This T cell receptor (beta chain) was sequenced in a study of T cell changes during pregnancy in multiple sclerosis. Produced via immunoSEQ multiplex PCR; TCRdb's table is partial and in-frame only. The sample contains tens of thousands of clones, approximately 94% of which appear only once. In germline, CDR1 is SGHRS, CDR2 YFSETQ. Losses at the gene ends were 4 bases for V and 2 bases for J; bases not matched to a gene: 4. The CDR3 loop spans 14 amino acids. The source of this sequence is a female donor with multiple sclerosis, enrolled in a pregnancy study. This sample comprised CD4+ T cells from peripheral blood mononuclear cells, obtained in the second trimester of pregnancy. V usage is TRBV5-1 and J usage is TRBJ2-5; 8 bases are shared with TRBD2. CDR3 nucleotide sequence: TGCGCCAGCAGCCCGGGACTAGTTCAAGAGACCCAGTACTTC. Protein: CASSPGLVQETQYF.